Each of the 3 T cell receptor beta chains below was sequenced from the same sample in a study of vaccination and CD4 T cells after COVID-19 (dated by TCRdb to the early 2020s). What this sample's treatment or condition label stands for: roughly ten-day PBMC culture with coronavirus spike peptide pools or control peptides (ViraFEST assay). These receptors lack a known antigen. Library generation was performed with PCR. The reads were generated on an Illumina iSeq 100. TCR sequencing of DNA from cultured CD4+ T cells used the Oncomine TCR Beta short-read assay at the Johns Hopkins FTIC core. TCRdb handled the public reads itself, with Q25 trimming in fastp and clone calling in MiXCR, and kept productive beta chains. One record per CDR3 amino acid sequence lists the most common genes and DNA. The sample contains 9,500 to 15,000 distinct CDR3 sequences, just over 20% of them found a single time. About 14% of the sample is held by the ten biggest clonotypes.

The input for sequencing was CD4+ T cells from blood, cultured in vitro, taken before SARS-CoV-2 vaccination. The receptors derive from a human donor who received a COVID-19 vaccine.

This clonotype was counted between two and nine times. The chain recombines TRBV20-1 with TRBJ2-1, with 13 bases identical to TRBD2. V shed 5 bases and J 7 bases; nucleotides not matched to a gene: 8. The CDR3 extends over 15 amino acids. Looked up from germline, CDR1 is DFQATT and CDR2 is SNEGSKA (reference sequence). For the CDR3, the DNA is TGCAGTGCTGCACTAGCGGGGGGGCCGATGAATGAGCAGTTCTTC. Translated, it gives CSAALAGGPMNEQFF.

The rearrangement uses TRBV19 and TRBJ1-6; tentatively, D is TRBD1 (6 bases). CDR1 is LNHDA, CDR2 SQIVND, per germline (reference sequence). This CDR3 is 14 amino acids long. The V end lost 4 bases, the J end lost 7 bases, and 11 bases lay between the germline ends. The CDR3 region has the DNA TGTGCCAGTAGTAAGGCTCAGGGGAATTCACCCCTCCACTTT. This codes for CASSKAQGNSPLHF.

The chain carries TRBV5-1 and TRBJ2-1; tentative D call: TRBD1 (5 bases). Germline CDR1 is SGHRS and CDR2 is YFSETQ. The CDR3 extends over 15 amino acids. V was cut by 0 bases and J by 5 bases, with 12 bases left in between. CDR3 loop: CASSLVVGLHNEQFF. The CDR3 DNA is TGCGCCAGCAGCTTGGTGGTGGGGCTCCACAATGAGCAGTTCTTC.